The following is a TCR beta chain sequence with its context. Assay used: immunoSEQ multiplex PCR; TCRdb lists only in-frame clones, some missing. The repertoire includes around 100,000 clones, roughly 80% of them detected once, and approximately 6.6% sits in the top ten. The sample belongs to a study of glioma-infiltrating T cells after dendritic cell vaccination. The time point was: after dendritic cell vaccination, including at tumor progression/relapse. The CDR3 is 16 amino acids. Germline values: CDR1 SGHVS, CDR2 FNYEAQ. With V trimmed by 2 bases and J by 7 bases, 10 bases remained unmatched. The V gene is TRBV7-6, the J gene TRBJ2-2, with TRBD2 matching over 7 bases. The receptor's source is a human donor with glioblastoma. The specimen was blood, collected after dendritic cell vaccination. CDR3 in DNA: TGTGCCAGCAGCTTATTTTTCCAGCGGGGAAGCGGGGAGCTGTTTTTT. This encodes CASSLFFQRGSGELFF.